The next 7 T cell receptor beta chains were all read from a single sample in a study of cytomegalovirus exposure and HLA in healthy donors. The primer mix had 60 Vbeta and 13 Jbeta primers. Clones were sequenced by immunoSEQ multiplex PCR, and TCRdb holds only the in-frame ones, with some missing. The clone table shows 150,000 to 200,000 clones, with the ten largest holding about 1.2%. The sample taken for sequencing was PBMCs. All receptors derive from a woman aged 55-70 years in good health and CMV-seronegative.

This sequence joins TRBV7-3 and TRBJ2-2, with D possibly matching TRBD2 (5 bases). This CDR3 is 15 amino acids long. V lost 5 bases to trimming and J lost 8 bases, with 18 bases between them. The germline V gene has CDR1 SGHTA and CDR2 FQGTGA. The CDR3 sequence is CASSILAAPLGELFF. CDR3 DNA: TGTGCCAGCAGCATTCTAGCAGCCCCTCTAGGGGAGCTGTTTTTT. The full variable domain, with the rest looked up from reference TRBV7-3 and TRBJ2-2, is GAGVSQTPSNKVTEKGKYVELRCDPISGHTALYWYRQSLGQGPEFLIYFQGTGAADDSGLPNDRFFAVRPEGSVSTLKIQRTERGDSAVYLCASSILAAPLGELFFGEGSRLTVL.

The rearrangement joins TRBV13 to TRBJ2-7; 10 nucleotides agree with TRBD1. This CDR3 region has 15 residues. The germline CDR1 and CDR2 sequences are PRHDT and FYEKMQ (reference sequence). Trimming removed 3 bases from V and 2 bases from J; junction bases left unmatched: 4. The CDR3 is CASSFRDRGAYEQYF. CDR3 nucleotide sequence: TGTGCCAGCAGCTTCCGGGACAGGGGAGCCTACGAGCAGTACTTC.

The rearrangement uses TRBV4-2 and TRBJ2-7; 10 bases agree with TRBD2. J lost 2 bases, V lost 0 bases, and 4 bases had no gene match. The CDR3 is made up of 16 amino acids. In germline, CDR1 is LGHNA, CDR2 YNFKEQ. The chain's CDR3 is CASSQDLTSGAYEQYF. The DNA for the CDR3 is TGTGCCAGCAGCCAAGATCTAACTAGCGGGGCCTACGAGCAGTACTTC.

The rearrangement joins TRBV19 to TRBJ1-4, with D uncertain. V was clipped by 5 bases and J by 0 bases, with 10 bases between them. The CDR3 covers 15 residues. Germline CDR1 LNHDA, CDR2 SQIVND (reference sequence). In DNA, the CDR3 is TGTGCCAGTAGTCGAAACGGGGCAACTAATGAAAAACTGTTTTTT. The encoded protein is CASSRNGATNEKLFF.

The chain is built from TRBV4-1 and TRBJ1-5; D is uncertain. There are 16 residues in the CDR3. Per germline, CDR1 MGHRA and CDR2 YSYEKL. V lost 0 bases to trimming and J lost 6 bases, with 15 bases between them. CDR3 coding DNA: TGCGCCAGCAGCCAAGAGGTCGGGTGGAGAGGTCAGCCCCAGCATTTT. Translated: CASSQEVGWRGQPQHF.

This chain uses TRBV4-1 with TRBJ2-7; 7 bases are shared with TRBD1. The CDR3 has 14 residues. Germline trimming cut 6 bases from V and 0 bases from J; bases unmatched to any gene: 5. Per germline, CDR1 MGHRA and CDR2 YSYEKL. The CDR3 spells CASRDRDSSYEQYF. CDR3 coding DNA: TGCGCCAGCAGGGACCGGGACAGCTCCTACGAGCAGTACTTC.

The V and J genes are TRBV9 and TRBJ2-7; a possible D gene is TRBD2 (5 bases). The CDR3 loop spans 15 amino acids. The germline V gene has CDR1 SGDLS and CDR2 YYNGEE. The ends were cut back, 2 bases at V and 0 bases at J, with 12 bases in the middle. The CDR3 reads CASSVGSALSYEQYF. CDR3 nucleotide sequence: TGTGCCAGCAGCGTCGGTAGCGCACTCTCCTACGAGCAGTACTTC. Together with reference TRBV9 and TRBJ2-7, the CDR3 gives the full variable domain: DSGVTQTPKHLITATGQRVTLRCSPRSGDLSVYWYQQSLDQGLQFLIQYYNGEERAKGNILERFSAQQFPDLHSELNLSSLELGDSALYFCASSVGSALSYEQYFGPGTRLTVT.